This T cell receptor (beta chain) was found in a study of blood T cell repertoires in COVID-19. Study-wide context: The origin of the acute and convalescent COVID-19 samples was the United States, Italy and Spain. T cells, B-cell-depleted T cells, or PBMCs supplied cDNA or gDNA.

Original data processing: Amplification of reference gene primers was used by the study to estimate nucleated cell counts. Some clones are missing from TCRdb's copy, which holds only in-frame ones; the method was immunoSEQ multiplex PCR. V and J calls and clone size are given by that table; D and trimming were obtained from the DNA. Of 160,000 or so clones in the sample, around 81% were seen once. V dropped 6 bases and J dropped 9; count of bases not matched to a gene: 4. The germline gives CDR1 MDHEN, CDR2 SYDVKM. This CDR3 is built from 11 residues. The sample was peripheral blood. The V call is TRBV28, the J call TRBJ1-1; 7 bases fit TRBD1. The receptor was isolated from a man aged 55 to 70 with active or convalescent COVID-19. The CDR3 sequence: CASSQGQKAFF. The CDR3 DNA sequence: TGTGCCAGCAGCCAGGGACAGAAAGCTTTCTTT.